These 5 T cell receptor beta chains came from one sample sequenced in a study of T cell responses to AZD1222 COVID-19 vaccine. Sequencing used immunoSEQ multiplex PCR; TCRdb keeps in-frame clones, though not all of them. The data contain around 110,000 clones, about 89% of them singletons. Source: peripheral blood, taken 28 days after the second AZD1222 dose. These receptors were collected from an adult who received the AZD1222 COVID-19 vaccine.

V is TRBV5-6 and J is TRBJ1-4; 8 positions agree with TRBD1. J gave up 6 bases and V 1 base, and 8 bases lay outside the gene matches. CDR1 is SGHDT and CDR2 is YYEEEE in the germline V gene. CDR3 length equals 16 residues. In DNA form, the CDR3 reads TGTGCCAGCAGCTTGTGGACAGGGATTCGGGATGAAAAACTGTTTTTT. This gives the protein CASSLWTGIRDEKLFF.

This clone is a singleton in its sample. The chain recombines TRBV5-1 with TRBJ2-4; D may be TRBD1 (5 bases). Trimming stripped 2 bases from V and 7 bases from J, with 10 bases between. The CDR3 runs to 13 residues. Germline assignment: CDR1 SGHRS and CDR2 YFSETQ. CDR3 in amino acids: CASSFQGKNIQYF. The CDR3 nucleotides are TGCGCCAGCAGCTTTCAGGGAAAGAACATTCAGTACTTC.

J is TRBJ2-3 and V is TRBV7-9, with D perhaps assigned TRBD1 or TRBD2 (5 bases each). CDR1 and CDR2 from the germline V gene are SEHNR and FQNEAQ (reference sequence). This CDR3 spans 16 amino acids. V lost 2 bases and J lost 1, with 13 bases in between. In DNA form, the CDR3 reads TGTGCCAGCAGCTTAAGGGCAGGGAGTGGCACAGATACGCAGTATTTT. Translating it yields CASSLRAGSGTDTQYF.

V is TRBV28 and J is TRBJ1-5, with D tentatively TRBD1 (5 bases). V was trimmed by 7 bases and J by 7 bases, leaving 17 bases between them. The CDR3 has 14 amino acids. Germline V gene sequence: CDR1 MDHEN, CDR2 SYDVKM. CDR3 DNA: TGTGCCAGCACCCTTGGAAGGGGTGGGCAGCCCCAGCATTTT. As protein: CASTLGRGGQPQHF. Drawing the rest from reference TRBV28 and TRBJ1-5, the complete variable domain is DVKVTQSSRYLVKRTGEKVFLECVQDMDHENMFWYRQDPGLGLRLIYFSYDVKMKEKGDIPEGYSVSREKKERFSLILESASTNQTSMYLCASTLGRGGQPQHFGDGTRLSIL.

CDR3 DNA sequence: TGCAGCGTAACCGCGGACAGAGCTAACTATGGCTACACCTTC. It translates to CSVTADRANYGYTF. This chain links TRBV29-1 with TRBJ1-2; D possibly corresponds to TRBD1 (6 bases). V lost 6 bases, J lost 0 bases, and 14 bases lay in between. Germline V gene lookup returns CDR1 SQVTM and CDR2 ANQGSEA. CDR3 size: 14 residues.